This TCR beta chain was identified in a study of T-cell reconstitution after alpha-beta-depleted transplantation in children. The CDR3 spans 15 residues. V trimming: 6 bases; J trimming: 1 base; junction bases outside the gene matches: 8. Germline CDR1 DFQATT, CDR2 SNEGSKA (reference sequence). This clonotype appeared a few times. Preparation of the TCRbeta library used unique molecular identifiers. Via MiXCR, TCRdb re-called the PCR reads, giving one row per CDR3 protein. The table shows about 500,000 distinct CDR3 sequences, with 30% to 35% occurring only once. This specimen was PBMCs from the stem cell graft donor, taken from the stem cell graft. This TCR derives from a human donor who donated a stem cell graft to a child with aplastic anemia. This chain joins TRBV20-1 and TRBJ2-3; 9 positions match TRBD1. CDR3 sequence (DNA): TGCAGTGCAACGGACAGGGGAAGGGGCACAGATACGCAGTATTTT. Translated, it gives CSATDRGRGTDTQYF.